Listed here is a single TCR beta chain. The antigen is not known. In the PCR, 60 Vbeta and 13 Jbeta primers were used. The protocol was immunoSEQ multiplex PCR, while the TCRdb copy is restricted to in-frame clones and leaves out a portion. The sample records 150,000 to 200,000 clones, over 70% being singletons. Nominal health characterized the donors when sampled, though unrecorded immune exposures were likely. The data originate from a study of cytomegalovirus exposure and HLA in healthy donors. Turning to the study itself: Findings of an earlier analysis included some 110 million unique TCR beta sequences from 190 million or so T cells. Study results and limitations: Accounts indicate the classifier identified cytomegalovirus status with strong specificity and sensitivity.

This TCR came from a female donor in good health and CMV-seronegative. What was sequenced was PBMCs.

CDR3: CASSPGVPGQGFGSPLHF. In nucleotides, the CDR3 is TGTGCCAGCTCACCGGGAGTCCCGGGACAGGGTTTTGGTTCACCCCTCCACTTT. The chain is built from TRBV18 and TRBJ1-6, with 9 positions matching TRBD1. The germline gives CDR1 KGHSH, CDR2 LQKENI. The CDR3 runs 18 residues. The junction had 15 bases not matched to a gene; V was cut back by 3 bases and J by 9 bases.